Listed here is a single T cell receptor beta chain. At one end, the junction sequence differs from germline, possibly due to a read error. CDR3 length equals 10 residues. Germline V gene lookup returns CDR1 SGHRS and CDR2 YFSETQ. This entry is derived from a study of T-cell memory formation after mild COVID-19. From the 5' RACE reads, TCRdb called clonotypes with MiXCR, one entry per CDR3 protein. The repertoire holds 300,000 to 400,000 distinct CDR3 sequences, with around 27% as singletons. The sequenced sample consisted of PBMCs or a T cell subset sorted from them (not recorded which). The sequence was obtained from an adult woman who had mild COVID-19 (a few samples of this study predate the infection). Cell type and time point are not known. The V call is TRBV5-1, the J call TRBJ2-5; perhaps TRBD1 as D (6 bases). As DNA, the CDR3 is TGCGCCAGGAGGACAGCATGTGTGGCCTTC. Its protein product is CARRTACVAF.